This TCR beta chain came from a study of OX40 agonist ivuxolimab in advanced cancers. Clones were sequenced by immunoSEQ multiplex PCR, and TCRdb holds only the in-frame ones, with some missing. The sample lists around 61,000 clones; about four fifths were seen once. The J segment lost 7 bases and the V segment lost 5 bases, leaving 10 bases of the junction unmatched. The germline CDR1 and CDR2 sequences are SGHTA and FQGNSA. The CDR3 has 16 residues. Broader study findings: There was clonal expansion of CD4+ and CD8+ blood T cells by week 6 at 0.1 to 3.0 mg/kg. Low clonal expansion, among the lowest seen, marked partial responders at 0.1-3.0 mg/kg.

About this clone: The antigen is undetermined.

The genes are TRBV7-2 and TRBJ2-2; the match to TRBD2 covers 10 bases. The clonotype comes from an adult with an advanced solid tumor such as melanoma, head and neck, liver or kidney cancer. The input for sequencing was CD4+ or CD8+ T cells sorted from blood, taken in a trial of the OX40 agonist ivuxolimab. For the CDR3, the DNA is TGTGCCAGCAGCCAAAGTCCAGCGGGAGGGCTCGGGGAGCTGTTTTTT. Encoded protein: CASSQSPAGGLGELFF.